This T cell receptor beta chain was sequenced during a study of long-term antiretroviral therapy in people with HIV. Germline CDR1 SGHVS, CDR2 FQNEAQ. The CDR3 is 14 residues long. The trim removed 5 bases at V and 3 bases at J, leaving 5 bases unmatched. Survey-level immunoSEQ v3.0 assays were run. Repertoires were generated with immunoSEQ multiplex PCR, while TCRdb's copy carries only in-frame clones and drops some. Here the sample spans some 34,000 clones, about four fifths being singletons. The gene calls are TRBV7-8 and TRBJ2-7; 9 nucleotides align to TRBD2. The sequencing here drew on unsorted PBMCs, taken 1.9 years after starting antiretroviral therapy. The TCR was taken from a man between 18 and 35 years old with HIV. The CDR3 here is CASSLERGDYEQYF. Here the CDR3 DNA reads TGTGCCAGCAGCCTCGAGCGGGGGGACTACGAGCAGTACTTC.